This TCR beta chain was obtained from a study of cytomegalovirus exposure and HLA in healthy donors (dated by TCRdb to 2017 to 2019). Context from the whole study: An earlier analysis of 550 to 700 of the donors reported approximately 270 Gb of sequence data and 120 million or so unique TCR beta sequences from about 200 million T cells. The study was designed to test whether signatures of past pathogen exposure could be identified by cataloging public T cell receptors. Approximately 330 gigabases of sequencing data and tens of millions of unique TCR sequences made up an early release that covered 640 HLA-typed donors. All discovery cohort repertoires had been generated on a single sequencing platform. Among several hundred genotyped donors of the cohort, an average of about 220,000 unique TCR beta nucleotide sequences was sequenced per donor, of which 15% to 20% were non-productive. Typing coverage differed by locus: A, B, C, DRB1 and DQB1 were typed in about 629-630 donors, DQA1 in about 510, DPA1 in 600 to 610, and DPB1 in roughly 470. The study used immunosequencing to profile the T cell repertoires of 600 to 850 subjects and linked those repertoires to cytomegalovirus serostatus. To study patterns of TCR occurrence, a later analysis re-analyzed previously published TCR beta repertoires from 666 donors and added high-resolution HLA genotyping. Donor age, sex, ethnicity and CMV serostatus were compiled alongside the repertoire data. In the later analysis, no new phenotypic data were used to find candidate immune exposures; instead, reliance was placed on TCR beta sequences and their occurrence across donors. To decide whether each TCR beta V gene segment behaved as functional or pseudogenic, an earlier analysis of approximately 590 of the donors relied on high-throughput TCR beta sequencing. Of the roughly 390 genotyped donors, approximately 83% fell in the genetic ancestry cluster associated with self-reported Caucasian donors. High-throughput TCR immunosequencing, statistical association of individual TCRs with disease status, and machine learning were combined to predict cytomegalovirus infection status. In addition to the first cohort of 666 subjects, a separate validation cohort of 130 or so different subjects was used. Class I and class II HLA loci were covered by the typing at four-digit resolution. Several DR-DQ haplotypes were handled as single units for association and clustering, since linkage in the cohort was strong. Genome-wide SNP genotypes for about 55% of the roughly 670 donors were used in a later genetic analysis, which treated that subset as a discovery cohort. Results and caveats for the whole study, not just this receptor: It was suggested by the authors that the approach could potentially be generalized to other disease states and immunological phenotypes. Specific HLA alleles were associated with over 15,000 TCR beta sequences at a false discovery rate of 0.05 in a later analysis. A group of highly shared sequence variants was considered likely to be a technical artifact of the sequencing pipeline. Strong co-occurrence of HLA alleles, especially DR and DQ, made assigning TCR associations to individual alleles difficult. In a later analysis, several top co-occurrence clusters were reported to appear linked to parvovirus B19, influenza, CMV and Epstein-Barr virus. In a later analysis, HLA-associated TCR beta chains showed more clonal expansion and lower generation probabilities than non-associated chains that were equally common. A few of the identified cytomegalovirus-associated TCR beta chains were confirmed in vitro to be specific for cytomegalovirus antigens. The only immune exposure information available for the cohort was CMV serostatus. A later analysis found that most CMV-associated TCR beta chains appeared HLA-restricted, with HLA associations seemingly driven largely by CMV exposure. Because counts were too low, about 15 rarely observed V segments, including chromosome 9 orphons, were left out of the earlier analysis of about 620 of the donors. The classifier was reported to diagnose cytomegalovirus status with high specificity and sensitivity in both the original cohort and the validation cohort. In a later genetic analysis, a missense DCLRE1C variant was associated with V-gene and J-gene trimming of TCR beta chains, and the association was replicated in an independent cohort. Because HLA typing was missing for some donors at each locus, association tests included only the typed subset. Only TCR beta chains were sequenced in this cohort, and the absence of alpha or paired-chain data limited detectable features. Sequencing depth was assumed to be roughly uniform across donors in the presence/absence analyses, though that assumption may not hold. Correlated functional status among segregating V segments might be attributable to linkage disequilibrium, but an unknown experimental factor could not be ruled out. A later analysis found that TCR association rates varied across HLA loci, with DRB1 alleles showing the most associated TCRs and HLA-C alleles the fewest. Most TCR sequences were observed very rarely across donors, whereas some public TCRs were present in many individuals. Broadly in line with IMGT annotations, most TCR beta V segments showed up in productive rearrangements about 87% or about 30% of the time in an earlier analysis of 587 of the donors. In a later genetic analysis, fewer N-insertions in productive TCRs were reported among donors in an Asian-associated ancestry cluster than the roughly 700-donor mean. A total of some 180 TCR beta chains were listed by the study as associated with cytomegalovirus. A further reported finding was that TCR beta sequences accurately predicted the HLA-A and HLA-B alleles for most subjects in the first cohort.

Library prep was done by the immunoSEQ multiplex PCR assay. For the multiplex PCR, a mixture combining 60 forward primers for TCR Vbeta segments and 13 reverse primers for TCR Jbeta segments was used. A multiplex PCR assay on genomic DNA amplified the CDR3 region of rearranged TCR beta genes. On the Illumina HiSeq System, the amplified TCR beta libraries were sequenced as 87-base-pair reads. The published analysis was carried out like this. A later analysis tallied roughly 78 million unique TCR beta chains across the roughly 610 repertoires, and around 10 million of those chains were shared by two or more donors. Raw reads were error-corrected and collapsed into unique sequences with a nearest-neighbor algorithm that merged closely related sequences to remove PCR and sequencing errors. CDR3 sequences were aligned to IMGT reference sequences to assign V, D and J gene segments. For a sequence to be retained, a match of at least six nucleotides to both a V gene segment and a J gene segment was required. Rearrangements were called productive when the CDR3 lacked stop codons and stayed in frame with V and J; all others were non-productive. Following IMGT convention, CDR3 was defined as the stretch from the second conserved V-encoded cysteine up to the conserved J-encoded phenylalanine. Sequences without an unambiguous match to a single V gene segment were excluded from the earlier analysis of a few hundred of the donors. An earlier analysis of a few hundred of the donors classified V segments as functional when productive rearrangements were above 56.7% and as segregating when the standard deviation between donors was above 5%. A statistical classification framework was built to diagnose cytomegalovirus status from the catalog of TCR beta chain sequences. In a later analysis, V and J genes were assigned by comparing TCR nucleotide sequences against IMGT/GENE-DB human TR gene sequences. The TCRdist pipeline was used in a later analysis to assign CDR3 sequences and most-parsimonious VDJ recombination scenarios. In a later analysis, every TCR beta chain was defined by the combination of its CDR3 amino acid sequence and its V-gene family, and reads without a unique V-gene family were dropped. To address suspected cross-contamination and a sequencing artifact, a later analysis removed 450 to 700 highly shared, low-generation-probability nucleotide sequences. For each public chain, a later analysis derived a clonal expansion index from normalized ranks of inferred template counts within each repertoire. A later analysis computed generation probabilities with a VDJ recombination model fitted to out-of-frame rearrangements, and checked the results against IGoR. In a later analysis, hypergeometric tests were used to score TCR-TCR, TCR-HLA and TCR-CMV co-occurrence, with a repertoire-size bias correction applied to TCR pairs. False discovery rates were estimated in a later analysis by permuting HLA or CMV assignments 20 times. In a later analysis, co-occurring TCRs were grouped with DBSCAN, and TCRdist sequence similarity was added when clustering was performed within HLA-allele-positive subsets. Co-occurrence clustering excluded repertoires with fewer than 30,000 or more than 120,000 public chains, plus five with anomalous nucleotide sharing. What TCRdb holds here is the immuneACCESS table cut down to in-frame rearrangements. Part of the clones is not present; checked against another copy, under half of the missing clones reflect an unresolved V gene, and the others are unexplained. The V and J calls and clone size come from that table; D and trimming were worked out from the DNA. For this sample the table gives around 130,000 clones, of which around 81% were detected only once. Together, the top ten hold around 1.9% of the sample.

The cohort consisted of 650 to 850 healthy bone marrow donors. At the time of sampling, every cohort member was nominally healthy, though immune exposures that went unrecorded were likely present. The donor tested CMV seronegative, placing the donor among the 352 seronegative members of the cohort. A peripheral blood sample was provided by each donor, and peripheral blood mononuclear cells were used for TCR beta sequencing. Genomic DNA was extracted from the blood cell samples with the Qiagen DNeasy Blood Extraction Kit. On this clone: It lacks a known antigen. Base qualities are missing; no much larger clone stands one base away.

This TCR was sampled from a woman between 45 and 65 years old in good health and CMV-seronegative. The source material was PBMCs.

The DNA sequence is as follows: TGTGCCAGCAGACTCACCCAATCGTCCAATACGCAGTATTTT. Its protein is CASRLTQSSNTQYF. The sequence is built from TRBV7-8 and TRBJ2-3, with the D gene not clear enough to name. The CDR3, from cysteine to phenylalanine, totals 14 residues. Solely the CDR3 DNA is kept, with 42 bases framed from the first base. V and J lose 6 bases and 7 bases, and a span of 17 bases separates them. Looking up the germline V gene yields CDR1 SGHVS and CDR2 FQNEAQ.